This T cell receptor (beta chain) was sequenced during a study of cytomegalovirus exposure and HLA in healthy donors. Study-wide findings and caveats: The study had only CMV serostatus as immune exposure information.

PCR primers comprised 60 Vbeta and 13 Jbeta primers. The protocol was immunoSEQ multiplex PCR, while the TCRdb copy is restricted to in-frame clones and leaves out a portion. The sample table sets out around 130,000 clones. The CDR3 has 16 residues. The germline V and J ends were trimmed by 0 bases and 7 bases, with 17 bases remaining between them. Per the germline V gene, CDR1 is SGDLS and CDR2 is YYNGEE. Concerning this clone itself: What it binds is not known.

At the time of sampling, donors were nominally healthy, though unrecorded immune exposures were likely. Sample: PBMCs. This chain joins TRBV9 and TRBJ2-1, with D unresolved. This receptor was identified in a woman aged 40 to 55 in good health and CMV-seronegative. The CDR3 DNA follows: TGTGCCAGCAGCGTAGGGTGGGCGCCCCCTTGGAATGAGCAGTTCTTC. It specifies CASSVGWAPPWNEQFF.